These T cell receptor beta chains were read from a single sample in a study of human T cells and chemical hapten exposure. Each CDR3 protein gets one entry after TCRdb re-called the RACE reads with MiXCR. Of some 180,000 distinct CDR3 sequences detected, approximately 20% appear once; the ten largest clones hold about 7%. The sequenced sample was whole blood, obtained in connection with sensitization to the hapten diphenylcyclopropenone (DPC). The source of these receptors is a woman aged 45-65 years with alopecia areata. Some clones in this sample may be carry-over from other donors' samples. The CDR3 runs from the conserved cysteine through the conserved F or W. Fields, in order: clone size, J gene, V gene, D gene, CDR3 DNA, CDR3 protein. D genes are given only for firm matches. Clone size is given for some rows only: seen once, a few or many times, or a class if the clone is expanded.

few	TRBJ1-5	TRBV10-3	-	TGTGCCACCATGACAGGTCGGGACAATCAGCCCCAGCATTTT	CATMTGRDNQPQHF
few	TRBJ2-3	TRBV20-1	TRBD2	TGCAGTGCTAGAGTCAGGACTAGCGGGAGGGGAGATACGCAGTATTTT	CSARVRTSGRGDTQYF
-	TRBJ2-3	TRBV9	TRBD1	TGTGCCAGCAGCGGGACAGGGGCAAACACAGATACGCAGTATTTT	CASSGTGANTDTQYF
-	TRBJ1-1	TRBV5-4	-	TGTGCCAGCAGCTTGGAGACAGTCAACACTGAAGCTTTCTTT	CASSLETVNTEAFF
-	TRBJ2-2	TRBV2	TRBD1	TGTGCCAGCAGTCTGGCAACAGGGGGCATCGGGGAGCTGTTTTTT	CASSLATGGIGELFF
once	TRBJ2-5	TRBV23-1	-	TGCGCCAGCAGTCAAATCGACCCCAGGTTTCAAGAGACCCAGTACTTC	CASSQIDPRFQETQYF
-	TRBJ2-2	TRBV28	TRBD2	TGTGCCAGCATGGCGGGAGGGTACACCGGGGAGCTGTTTTTT	CASMAGGYTGELFF
few	TRBJ1-1	TRBV5-1	-	TGCGCCAGCTCCAAGGGCCACGGTGAGGCGACTGAAGCTTTCTTT	CASSKGHGEATEAFF
-	TRBJ2-5	TRBV27	-	TGTGCCAGCAGTCCACTCACCCGGAGCCAAGAGACCCAGTACTTC	CASSPLTRSQETQYF
many	TRBJ1-2	TRBV11-2	-	TGTGCCAGCAGCTTAGGCGAGGGGTTCTATGGCTACACCTTC	CASSLGEGFYGYTF
-	TRBJ2-2	TRBV20-1	TRBD2	TGCAGTGCTAGTGCCTCCGGGACTAGCGCGGGGGAGCTGTTTTTT	CSASASGTSAGELFF
-	TRBJ2-6	TRBV13	-	TGTGCCAGCAGCCGACCTGGGGCCAACGTCCTGACTTTC	CASSRPGANVLTF
-	TRBJ2-7	TRBV15	-	TGTGCCACCAGCAAAACCCGGGGTGGTCGAGAGCAGTACTTC	CATSKTRGGREQYF
few	TRBJ2-3	TRBV25-1	-	TGTGCCAGCAGTGATCCTCGGGTTAGCACAGATACGCAGTATTTT	CASSDPRVSTDTQYF
few	TRBJ2-3	TRBV6-6	TRBD2	TGTGCCAGCAGTTCCTGGGGAATAGCGGGAGGGATAGATACGCAGTATTTT	CASSSWGIAGGIDTQYF
-	TRBJ1-5	TRBV27	TRBD1	TGTGCCAGCAGGGAACAGGGGGCGCTTGATCAGCCCCAGCATTTT	CASREQGALDQPQHF
few	TRBJ1-2	TRBV5-1	TRBD1	TGCGCCAGCAGCTTAGGGACAGGGGACCCTACTGGCTACACCTTC	CASSLGTGDPTGYTF